The TCR beta chain under discussion was sequenced for a study of OX40 agonist ivuxolimab in advanced cancers. Study-wide results and caveats: Clonal expansion from baseline to week 6 occurred in both CD4+ and CD8+ T cells. The 0.1-3.0 mg/kg partial responders had among the lowest clonal expansion.

Generated by immunoSEQ multiplex PCR, the TCRdb table keeps only in-frame clones and is missing some. The sample has 60,000 to 100,000 clones, 94% seen once. The CDR3 consists of 13 residues. Germline V lookup: CDR1 MNHEY, CDR2 SVGAGI. V lost 0 bases to trimming and J lost 10 bases, with 10 bases between them. Points on this clone: The target antigen is unknown.

This sequence joins TRBV6-5 and TRBJ2-1, with a tentative D call TRBD2 (5 bases). The sequences come from CD4+ or CD8+ T cells sorted from blood, collected in a trial of the OX40 agonist ivuxolimab. The clonotype comes from an adult with an advanced solid tumor such as melanoma, head and neck, liver or kidney cancer. CDR3: CASSYSEPGEQFF. The CDR3 region has the DNA TGTGCCAGCAGTTACTCCGAGCCGGGGGAGCAGTTCTTC.